One T cell receptor beta chain is described in this entry. The CDR3 is 15 residues long. Germline V lookup: CDR1 SGHVS, CDR2 FQNEAQ. Trimming shortened V by 5 bases and J by 5 bases, and 16 bases separated the two germline ends. Clones were sequenced by immunoSEQ multiplex PCR, and TCRdb holds only the in-frame ones, with some missing. The sample lists under 350,000 clones, over 75% occurring once. This specimen belongs to a study of blood T cell repertoires in COVID-19. The rearrangement uses TRBV7-8 and TRBJ1-5, with TRBD1 as a possible D gene (6 bases). The TCR sequence derives from a man aged 25-45 years who had recovered from COVID-19. The specimen was PBMCs or T cells enriched from blood (not recorded which). The CDR3 region is CASSPNDNRDQPQHF. CDR3 bases: TGTGCCAGCAGCCCAAACGACAACAGGGATCAGCCCCAGCATTTT.